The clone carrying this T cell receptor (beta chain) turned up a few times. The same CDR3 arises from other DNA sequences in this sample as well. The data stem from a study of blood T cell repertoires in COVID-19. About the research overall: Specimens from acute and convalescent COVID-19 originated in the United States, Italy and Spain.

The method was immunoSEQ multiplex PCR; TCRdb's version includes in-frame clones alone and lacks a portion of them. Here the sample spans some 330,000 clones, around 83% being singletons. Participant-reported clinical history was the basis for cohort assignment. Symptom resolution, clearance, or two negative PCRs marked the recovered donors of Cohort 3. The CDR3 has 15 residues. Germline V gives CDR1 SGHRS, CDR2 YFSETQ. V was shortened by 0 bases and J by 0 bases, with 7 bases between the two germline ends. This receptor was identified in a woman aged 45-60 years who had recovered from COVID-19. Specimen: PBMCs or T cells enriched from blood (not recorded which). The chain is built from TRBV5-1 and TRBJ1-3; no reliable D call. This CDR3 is CASSLERGSGNTIYF. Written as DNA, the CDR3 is TGCGCCAGCAGCTTGGAGCGGGGCTCTGGAAACACCATATATTTT.